The rows below give T cell receptor beta chains drawn from one sample of a study of OX40 agonist ivuxolimab in advanced cancers. Libraries were prepared by immunoSEQ multiplex PCR; TCRdb keeps only in-frame clonotypes and omits some of them. The sample has around 80,000 clones, over 65% seen once. The sample here was CD4+ or CD8+ T cells sorted from blood, taken in a trial of the OX40 agonist ivuxolimab. Receptor source: an adult with an advanced solid tumor such as melanoma, head and neck, liver or kidney cancer. CDR3s include the opening cysteine and the closing phenylalanine or tryptophan. A D gene is named only where the DNA matches it firmly. Size tells how often a clone was seen (once, few, many) or the class of an expanded clone, and some rows leave it out.

TRBJ2-5 | - | once | TRBV7-2 | TGTGCCAGCAGCTTAGATGGGGGGCAGACCCAGTACTTC | CASSLDGGQTQYF
TRBJ1-2 | TRBD1 | - | TRBV5-1 | TGCGCCAGCAGCTCCCTTGGACAGGGGCTTGGTGCGAGCTATGGCTACACCTTC | CASSSLGQGLGASYGYTF
TRBJ2-3 | TRBD1 | - | TRBV9 | TGTGCCAGCAGCCCGGGACAGAAACGGAGCACAGATACGCAGTATTTT | CASSPGQKRSTDTQYF
TRBJ2-5 | TRBD1 | - | TRBV18 | TGTGCCAGCTCCCTTGGACAGGGGGCGATACAAGAGACCCAGTACTTC | CASSLGQGAIQETQYF
TRBJ2-5 | - | few | TRBV19 | TGTGCCAGTAACCAGAATCAAGAGACCCAGTACTTC | CASNQNQETQYF
TRBJ1-1 | - | - | TRBV29-1 | TGCAGCATATTTCCGGGACGGGAAGCTTTCTTT | CSIFPGREAFF
TRBJ2-7 | TRBD2 | many | TRBV25-1 | TGTGCCAGCAAAGAAGGGCTAGCGGGAGAGCAGTACTTC | CASKEGLAGEQYF
TRBJ2-2 | - | - | TRBV5-1 | TGCGCCAGCAGCTCCCTCGGGACAACGAACACCGGGGAGCTGTTTTTT | CASSSLGTTNTGELFF
TRBJ1-2 | - | - | TRBV7-6 | TGTGCCAGCAGCGCCAACCAAGCCAACTATGGCTACACCTTC | CASSANQANYGYTF
TRBJ2-1 | TRBD1 | once | TRBV28 | TGTGCCAGCACTTCCCCGCCGTGGGGCAGGGGGATTCGAAATGAGCAGTTCTTC | CASTSPPWGRGIRNEQFF
TRBJ2-1 | - | - | TRBV28 | TGTGCCCCCGGACAAGGATTAAACAATGAGCAGTTCTTC | CAPGQGLNNEQFF
TRBJ2-3 | - | - | TRBV11-3 | TGTGCCAGCAGCTTAGCGGGGAGAACAGATACGCAGTATTTT | CASSLAGRTDTQYF
TRBJ2-1 | TRBD2 | - | TRBV14 | TGTGCCAGCAGCCCTGATTGGACTAGCGGGAGGTATGAGCAGTTCTTC | CASSPDWTSGRYEQFF
TRBJ2-3 | - | - | TRBV30 | TGTGCCTGGAGTGCCCAAGATACGCAGTATTTT | CAWSAQDTQYF
TRBJ2-3 | TRBD2 | - | TRBV10-1 | TGCGCCAGCAGTGAGTCACTAGCGGGGGGCACAGATACGCAGTATTTT | CASSESLAGGTDTQYF
TRBJ1-2 | - | - | TRBV7-2 | TGTGCCACTGAGATTAACTATGGCTACACCTTC | CATEINYGYTF
TRBJ1-1 | - | - | TRBV18 | TGTGCCAGCTCACTCGGACTGAACACTGAAGCTTTCTTT | CASSLGLNTEAFF
TRBJ1-5 | - | - | TRBV7-9 | TGTGCCAGCAGCCGGGACGGGGGCAATCAGCCCCAGCATTTT | CASSRDGGNQPQHF
TRBJ2-2 | TRBD1 | - | TRBV10-3 | TGTGCCATCAGTACGGGACAGGGGGTCACCGGGGAGCTGTTTTTT | CAISTGQGVTGELFF
TRBJ2-7 | TRBD2 | - | TRBV18 | TGTGCCAGCTCACCAAGACGGGGGGATAACGAGCAGTACTTC | CASSPRRGDNEQYF
TRBJ2-1 | - | - | TRBV5-1 | TGCGCCAGCAGCACGGACCGCGTTGTTACGGAGCAGTTCTTC | CASSTDRVVTEQFF
TRBJ1-4 | - | - | TRBV29-1 | TGCAGCGTCGTGAGGGAGGCTAATGAAAAACTGTTTTTT | CSVVREANEKLFF
TRBJ1-4 | TRBD1 | - | TRBV7-9 | TGTGCCAGCAGCTCCACGACAGGGGGGAGTGAAAAACTGTTTTTT | CASSSTTGGSEKLFF
TRBJ2-1 | - | - | TRBV4-2 | TGTGCCAGCAGCCAAGAGAGCCGGACCTACAATGAGCAGTTCTTC | CASSQESRTYNEQFF
TRBJ2-3 | TRBD2 | - | TRBV5-1 | TGCGCCAGCAGCTCCAGGACTAGCGGGGCAGATACGCAGTATTTT | CASSSRTSGADTQYF